The present T cell receptor (beta chain) was sequenced within a study of blood T cell repertoires in COVID-19. Study-level information: PBMCs, B-cell-depleted T cells, or T cells provided the cDNA or gDNA that made up the material.

Germline V lookup: CDR1 MNHEY, CDR2 SVGAGI. Deletions cut 7 bases from V and 10 bases from J, with 14 bases between. CDR3 size: 13 residues. Original handling: From reference gene primer amplification, estimates of nucleated cell counts were derived. Libraries were prepared by immunoSEQ multiplex PCR; TCRdb keeps only in-frame clonotypes and omits some of them. V and J calls and clone size follow that table, whereas D and trimming were derived from the DNA. The repertoire holds some 74,000 clones, with about 72% as singletons. The receptor comes from a man aged 70-80 years with active or convalescent COVID-19. The rearrangement links TRBV6-5 to TRBJ1-6; possible D gene TRBD1, 5 bases. Sequencing was carried out using peripheral blood. CDR3 coding DNA: TGTGCCAGCACAGGGAGGGTCCGATCACCCCTCCACTTT. This translates into CASTGRVRSPLHF.